Listed below are T cell receptor beta chains from one sample, sequenced in a study of identical twins. TCRdb re-derived calls from the 5' RACE reads in MiXCR, one entry per CDR3 protein. This sample carries hundreds of thousands of distinct CDR3 sequences, around 6% of them seen once, and the ten largest clones take roughly 2%. Sequencing was carried out using naive T cells sorted from blood. All receptors derive from a man between 18 and 35 years old in good health. CDR3s include the opening cysteine and the closing phenylalanine or tryptophan. Clone size appears in some rows only: once, few, many, or a class for an expanded clone.

v_gene: TRBV12-3/TRBV12-4; j_gene: TRBJ1-5; abundance: .; CDR3aa: CASSHRRGTGSHQPQHF
v_gene: TRBV3-1; j_gene: TRBJ1-2; abundance: few; CDR3aa: CASSQFSGGDGYTF
v_gene: TRBV29-1; j_gene: TRBJ2-7; abundance: many; CDR3aa: CSAQTQTGQGTDEQYF
v_gene: TRBV5-1; j_gene: TRBJ2-2; abundance: few; CDR3aa: CASSLIQGAVAGELFF
v_gene: TRBV5-1; j_gene: TRBJ2-3; abundance: .; CDR3aa: CASSLAKASGIKDTQYF
v_gene: TRBV7-2; j_gene: TRBJ2-3; abundance: .; CDR3aa: CASSFWTSGGFTDTQYF
v_gene: TRBV20-1; j_gene: TRBJ1-6; abundance: many; CDR3aa: CSARTDNSPLHF
v_gene: TRBV6-5; j_gene: TRBJ1-1; abundance: many; CDR3aa: CASSLQPGVTEAFF
v_gene: TRBV2; j_gene: TRBJ2-4; abundance: few; CDR3aa: CASSETRAYF
v_gene: TRBV5-1; j_gene: TRBJ1-6; abundance: few; CDR3aa: CASSPDRYSPLHF
v_gene: TRBV29-1; j_gene: TRBJ2-1; abundance: many; CDR3aa: CSANVPGRVNEQFF
v_gene: TRBV20-1; j_gene: TRBJ2-3; abundance: many; CDR3aa: CSARVKGPADTQYF
v_gene: TRBV18; j_gene: TRBJ2-4; abundance: few; CDR3aa: CASSPVSQGVPKNIQYF
v_gene: TRBV15; j_gene: TRBJ2-5; abundance: .; CDR3aa: CATSRDMGQETQYF
v_gene: TRBV25-1; j_gene: TRBJ2-2; abundance: few; CDR3aa: CASSESANTGELFF